A single sample is the source of the 25 T cell receptor beta chains below, sequenced in a study of blood T cell repertoires in COVID-19. TCRdb's table, derived via immunoSEQ multiplex PCR, lists solely in-frame clones and lacks some. This sample has approximately 280,000 clones, with roughly 88% found just once. Sequencing was carried out using peripheral blood. Receptors originate from a man between 18 and 29 years old with active or convalescent COVID-19.

This chain links TRBV5-1 with TRBJ1-5; possibly TRBD1 for D (5 bases). This CDR3 region has 15 residues. Germline values: CDR1 SGHRS, CDR2 YFSETQ. V was trimmed by 1 base and J by 4 bases, leaving 12 bases between them. The CDR3 bases are TGCGCCAGCAGCTTGAATCCAGGGCTGAATCAGCCCCAGCATTTT. Translation gives CASSLNPGLNQPQHF.

The V gene is TRBV18, the J gene TRBJ2-1, with 9 bases lining up with TRBD2. With 5 bases clipped from V and 2 bases from J, the junction kept 4 bases outside the gene matches. This CDR3 is built from 15 residues. Germline V gene lookup returns CDR1 KGHSH and CDR2 LQKENI. CDR3 loop: CASSEASGAYNEQFF. CDR3 bases: TGTGCCAGCTCAGAGGCTAGCGGGGCCTACAATGAGCAGTTCTTC.

This clone was seen at least ten times. The chain uses TRBV4-2 and TRBJ1-5, with 10 positions matching TRBD1. V was clipped by 0 bases and J by 6 bases; unmatched bases: 2. CDR1 LGHNA and CDR2 YNFKEQ come from the germline V gene. CDR3 size: 15 residues. CDR3 amino acids: CASSQDRTGGQPQHF. CDR3 in DNA: TGTGCCAGCAGCCAAGATCGGACAGGGGGTCAGCCCCAGCATTTT.

The chain links TRBV24-1 to TRBJ1-1, with 10 nucleotides matching TRBD1. There are 14 residues in the CDR3. V was clipped by 4 bases and J by 8 bases; unmatched bases: 6. Germline V gene data show CDR1 as KGHDR and CDR2 as SFDVKD. The CDR3 is CATSDSRQGAEAFF. The DNA for the CDR3 is TGTGCCACCAGTGACTCTAGACAGGGGGCAGAAGCTTTCTTT.

This chain uses TRBV2 with TRBJ1-5; maybe TRBD1 (5 bases). Germline V gene lookup returns CDR1 SNHLY and CDR2 FYNNEI. This CDR3 is built from 15 residues. Trimming removed 3 bases from V and 9 bases from J, with 18 bases in between. Here the CDR3 DNA reads TGTGCCAGCAGTGACGGCGGCGGGGCGCTTGCGCCCCAGCATTTT. This gives the protein CASSDGGGALAPQHF.

The chain recombines TRBV6-5 with TRBJ2-3, with a weak D call TRBD2 (5 bases). Between the trimmed V and J ends, which lost 4 bases and 2 bases, there was a span of 16 bases. This CDR3 is 16 amino acids long. Germline lookup yields CDR1 MNHEY and CDR2 SVGAGI. Here the CDR3 DNA reads TGTGCCAGCAGTTTCGGGCGGCGGGCCTACACAGATACGCAGTATTTT. Amino acid sequence: CASSFGRRAYTDTQYF.

This clone was seen once. The rearrangement uses TRBV5-5 and TRBJ1-3; D gene uncertain. The CDR3 spans 13 residues. Germline V gene sequence: CDR1 SGHKS, CDR2 YYEKEE (reference sequence). The ends were cut back, 5 bases at V and 4 bases at J, with 10 bases in the middle. CDR3 sequence reads: CASRRTGGNTIYF. CDR3 coding DNA: TGTGCCAGCAGGAGGACGGGAGGAAACACCATATATTTT.

The chain is built from TRBV9 and TRBJ1-6; D is unresolved. This CDR3 has 17 amino acids. Germline-derived CDR1 and CDR2 are SGDLS and YYNGEE. V dropped 0 bases and J dropped 11 bases, with 21 bases sitting between them. The CDR3, as DNA: TGTGCCAGCAGCGTAGACCCCGTCAGGCAAGGTGTGACACCCCTCCACTTT. The encoded protein is CASSVDPVRQGVTPLHF.

This clone appeared once. The chain employs TRBV7-9 and TRBJ1-4; D call uncertain. V gave up 5 bases and J gave up 5 bases, with 12 bases separating them. CDR3 length equals 14 residues. Germline V gives CDR1 SEHNR, CDR2 FQNEAQ (reference sequence). The CDR3 nucleotides read TGTGCCAGCAGCCCAAACACGGGGAATGAAAAACTGTTTTTT. This sequence encodes CASSPNTGNEKLFF. Filled out from reference TRBV7-9 and TRBJ1-4, the complete variable domain reads DTGVSQNPRHKITKRGQNVTFRCDPISEHNRLYWYRQTLGQGPEFLTYFQNEAQLEKSRLLSDRFSAERPKGSFSTLEIQRTEQGDSAMYLCASSPNTGNEKLFFGSGTQLSVL.

V gene TRBV4-3 combines with J gene TRBJ1-2; D not resolved. The CDR3 totals 15 residues. V lost 0 bases, J lost 8 bases, and 16 bases lay in between. Germline V lookup: CDR1 LGHNA, CDR2 YSLEER. The CDR3 sequence is CASSQDYYGRRGYTF. CDR3 nucleotide sequence: TGCGCCAGCAGCCAAGATTATTACGGTCGGAGGGGCTACACCTTC.

The chain recombines TRBV29-1 with TRBJ1-1, with D possibly TRBD1 on 6 matching bases. V dropped 2 bases and J dropped 5 bases, with 15 bases sitting between them. From germline, CDR1 is SQVTM and CDR2 ANQGSEA. This CDR3 comprises 14 residues. The CDR3 protein is CSVERGLKETEAFF. CDR3 nucleotides: TGCAGCGTTGAAAGGGGGTTGAAGGAAACTGAAGCTTTCTTT.

CDR3: CASSPPGGEAFF. In nucleotides, the CDR3 is TGTGCCAGCAGTCCCCCGGGGGGCGAAGCTTTCTTT. The chain employs TRBV6-5 and TRBJ1-1; D possibly corresponds to TRBD1 (6 bases). The CDR3 is 12 amino acids. The V gene lost 5 bases and the J gene lost 8 bases, with 12 bases spanning the gap. Per germline, CDR1 MNHEY and CDR2 SVGAGI.

In this sample, this clone turned up once. The J gene is TRBJ2-1, the V gene TRBV9, with D perhaps matching TRBD2 (6 bases). Germline V lookup: CDR1 SGDLS, CDR2 YYNGEE. The V and J ends lost 4 bases and 9 bases respectively, with 23 bases between them. The CDR3 is 16 amino acids. The CDR3 loop is CASSKLPGLLRGEQFF. The CDR3, as DNA: TGTGCCAGCAGCAAATTACCGGGACTGCTGAGGGGTGAGCAGTTCTTC.

The chain employs TRBV6-6 and TRBJ2-1; D gene ambiguous. Per germline, CDR1 MNHNY and CDR2 SVGAGI (reference sequence). V was cut by 2 bases and J by 9 bases, with 8 bases left in between. This CDR3 has 12 amino acids. This CDR3 is CASSYAVSEQFF. For the CDR3, the DNA is TGTGCCAGCAGTTACGCGGTTAGTGAGCAGTTCTTC.

The CDR3 protein is CASRDSSSYNSPLHF. In nucleotides, the CDR3 is TGTGCCAGCAGGGACAGTTCCTCCTATAATTCACCCCTCCACTTT. The V and J genes are TRBV6-5 and TRBJ1-6, with D perhaps TRBD1 (6 bases). Germline V gene sequence: CDR1 MNHEY, CDR2 SVGAGI. The V gene lost 6 bases and the J gene lost 0 bases, with 9 bases spanning the gap. This CDR3 region has 15 residues.

The chain combines TRBV2 with TRBJ1-2; D gene uncertain. The CDR3 contains 13 residues. Germline assignment: CDR1 SNHLY and CDR2 FYNNEI. V was cut by 2 bases and J by 7 bases, with 11 bases left in between. CDR3 loop: CASSELFFSGYTF. The CDR3 region has the DNA TGTGCCAGCAGTGAACTATTCTTTAGTGGCTACACCTTC.

The V and J genes are TRBV11-2 and TRBJ2-1; TRBD2 agrees at 8 bases. V was pared by 5 bases and J by 0 bases, with 3 bases of the junction left unmatched. The CDR3 loop spans 15 amino acids. Germline V lookup: CDR1 SGHAT, CDR2 FQNNGV. CDR3 sequence: CASSRGGDSYNEQFF. The CDR3 DNA follows: TGTGCCAGCAGCCGGGGGGGCGACTCCTACAATGAGCAGTTCTTC.

The rearrangement joins TRBV11-2 to TRBJ2-5; the match to TRBD1 covers 8 bases. CDR1 and CDR2 from the germline V gene are SGHAT and FQNNGV. Trimming cost V 10 bases and J 3 bases; bases outside gene matches: 10. The CDR3 consists of 14 residues. The CDR3 is CATVTGGFEETQYF. CDR3 DNA: TGTGCCACCGTCACAGGGGGTTTTGAAGAGACCCAGTACTTC.

This clone turned up a few times. This chain links TRBV7-2 with TRBJ2-5; TRBD2 agrees at 8 bases. CDR1 and CDR2 from the germline V gene are SGHTA and FQGNSA. The ends lost 3 bases at V and 2 bases at J; junction bases unmatched: 5. The CDR3 is 15 amino acids. CDR3 DNA: TGTGCCAGCAGCTTTCAGCGGGGGATTCAAGAGACCCAGTACTTC. Protein product: CASSFQRGIQETQYF.

This clone was seen a single time. This chain uses TRBV10-1 with TRBJ2-2, with D possibly matching TRBD1 (5 bases). The CDR3 is 16 amino acids. The V end was cut by 0 bases, the J end by 3 bases, with 11 bases between. The germline CDR1 and CDR2 sequences are WNHNN and SYGVQD (reference sequence). The CDR3 DNA reads as TGCGCCAGCAGTGAGTCATCAGGGCTCTACACCGGGGAGCTGTTTTTT. Amino acid sequence: CASSESSGLYTGELFF.

This chain uses TRBV5-1 with TRBJ2-7; tentative D call: TRBD2 (6 bases). The CDR3 runs 15 residues. The germline gives CDR1 SGHRS, CDR2 YFSETQ. Trimming removed 4 bases at V and 2 bases at J, with 16 bases between. The chain's CDR3 is CASSQEGDWTYEQYF. In DNA, the CDR3 is TGCGCCAGCAGCCAGGAGGGAGATTGGACCTACGAGCAGTACTTC.

This clone was detected once. The chain employs TRBV4-2 and TRBJ2-3, with 7 positions matching TRBD2. This CDR3 region has 18 residues. With V trimmed by 0 bases and J by 2 bases, 11 bases remained unmatched. CDR1 is LGHNA, CDR2 YNFKEQ, per germline. CDR3 bases: TGTGCCAGCAGCCAAGATTACCAGCGGGGATTCGACACAGATACGCAGTATTTT. Amino acid sequence: CASSQDYQRGFDTDTQYF.

The chain recombines TRBV10-3 with TRBJ1-5; a possible D gene is TRBD1 (5 bases). Germline assignment: CDR1 ENHRY and CDR2 SYGVKD. This CDR3 is built from 14 residues. Trimming shortened V by 3 bases and J by 2 bases, and 8 bases separated the two germline ends. CDR3 protein: CAISDAGRNQPQHF. As DNA, the CDR3 is TGTGCCATCAGTGACGCAGGGCGCAATCAGCCCCAGCATTTT.

The rearrangement joins TRBV25-1 to TRBJ1-4; D unresolved. V dropped 0 bases and J dropped 0 bases, with 14 bases sitting between them. There are 18 residues in the CDR3. Germline V gene sequence: CDR1 MGHDK, CDR2 SYGVNS. CDR3 bases: TGTGCCAGCAGTGAATATGAGGGAGGTGGGGCAACTAATGAAAAACTGTTTTTT. Its protein is CASSEYEGGGATNEKLFF.

The chain has TRBV15 and TRBJ2-7, with D maybe TRBD2 (7 bases). The CDR3 contains 15 residues. Deletions cut 0 bases from V and 5 bases from J, with 14 bases between. Looked up from germline, CDR1 is LNHNV and CDR2 is YYDKDF (reference sequence). CDR3 coding DNA: TGTGCCACCAGCAGAGATGATGGGGAGGGGGACGAGCAGTACTTC. This codes for CATSRDDGEGDEQYF.